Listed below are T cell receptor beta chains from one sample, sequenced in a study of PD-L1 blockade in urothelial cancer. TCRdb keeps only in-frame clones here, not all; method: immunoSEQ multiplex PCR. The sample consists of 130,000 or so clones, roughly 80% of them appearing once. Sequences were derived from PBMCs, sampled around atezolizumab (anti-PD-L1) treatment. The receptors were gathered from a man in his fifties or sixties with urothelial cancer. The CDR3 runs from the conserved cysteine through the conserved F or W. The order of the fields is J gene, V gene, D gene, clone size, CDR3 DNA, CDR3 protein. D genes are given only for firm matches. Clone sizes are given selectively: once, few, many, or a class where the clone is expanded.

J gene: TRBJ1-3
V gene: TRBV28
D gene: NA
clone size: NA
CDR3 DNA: TGTGCCAGCAGCCGGGGGGGTGGTGGAAACACCATATATTTT
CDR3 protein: CASSRGGGGNTIYF

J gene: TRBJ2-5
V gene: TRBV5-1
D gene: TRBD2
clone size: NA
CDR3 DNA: TGCGCCAGCAGCCCAGGGGGACTAGCGGACCCAAAAGAGACCCAGTACTTC
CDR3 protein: CASSPGGLADPKETQYF

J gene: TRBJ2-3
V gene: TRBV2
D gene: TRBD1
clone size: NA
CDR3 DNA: TGTGCCAGCAGGGTGGACAGGGCGGTAGATACGCAGTATTTT
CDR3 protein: CASRVDRAVDTQYF

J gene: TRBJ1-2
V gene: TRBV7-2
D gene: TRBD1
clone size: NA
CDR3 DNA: TGTGCCAGCAGACGACAGGGAAGCTATGGCTACACCTTC
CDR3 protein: CASRRQGSYGYTF

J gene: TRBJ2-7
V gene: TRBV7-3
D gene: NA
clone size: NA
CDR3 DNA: TGTGCCAGCAGCCCACACCCGGGAGCTGCCGAGCAGTACTTC
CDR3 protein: CASSPHPGAAEQYF

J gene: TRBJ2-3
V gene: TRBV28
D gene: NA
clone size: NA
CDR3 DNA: TGTGCCAGCAGTTTGGAGCGAAACAAAGATACGCAGTATTTT
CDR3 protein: CASSLERNKDTQYF

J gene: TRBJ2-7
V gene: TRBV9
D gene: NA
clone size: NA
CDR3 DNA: TGTGCCAGCAGCGCTCCAACCCCGGGAGAGCCCTACGAGCAGTACTTC
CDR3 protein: CASSAPTPGEPYEQYF

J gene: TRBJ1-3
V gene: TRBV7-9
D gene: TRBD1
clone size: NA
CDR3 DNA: TGTGCCAGCAGCCCGGGACAGGAGGCTGGAAACACCATATATTTT
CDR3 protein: CASSPGQEAGNTIYF

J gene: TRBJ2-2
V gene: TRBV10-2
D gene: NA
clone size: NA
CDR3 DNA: TGCGCCAGCATTGGACAAACGAACACCGGGGAGCTGTTTTTT
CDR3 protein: CASIGQTNTGELFF

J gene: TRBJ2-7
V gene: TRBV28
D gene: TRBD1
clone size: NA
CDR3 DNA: TGTGCCAGCAGTTTCGGGACAGGGGTTGTGTACGAGCAGTACTTC
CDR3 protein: CASSFGTGVVYEQYF

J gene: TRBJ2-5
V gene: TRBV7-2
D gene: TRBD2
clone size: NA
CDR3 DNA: TGTGCCAGCAGCCAGACGTACGCGGGAGGGCCGGAGACCCAGTACTTC
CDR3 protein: CASSQTYAGGPETQYF

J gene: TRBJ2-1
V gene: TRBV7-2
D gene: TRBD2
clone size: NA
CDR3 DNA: TGTGCCAGCAGCGCTACTAGCGGGAGCTGGTACAATGAGCAGTTCTTC
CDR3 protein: CASSATSGSWYNEQFF

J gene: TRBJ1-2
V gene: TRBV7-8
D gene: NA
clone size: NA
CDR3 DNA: TGTGCCAGCAGCTTAGCGTCAGGCAGCTCCTATGGCTACACCTTC
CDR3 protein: CASSLASGSSYGYTF

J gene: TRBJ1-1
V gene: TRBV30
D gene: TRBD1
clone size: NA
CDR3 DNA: TGTGCCTGCATGCCAGGGGGCTTCTCTGGGAACACTGAAGCTTTCTTT
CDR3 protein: CACMPGGFSGNTEAFF

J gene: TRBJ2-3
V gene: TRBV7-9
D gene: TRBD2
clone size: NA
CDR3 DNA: TGTGCCAGCAGCTTACTAGGGACTAGCGGGGCCACAGATACGCAGTATTTT
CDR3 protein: CASSLLGTSGATDTQYF

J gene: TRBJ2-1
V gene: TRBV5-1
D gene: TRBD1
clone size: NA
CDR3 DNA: TGCGCCAGCAGCCCCAAAACAGGGGGCGATGAGCAGTTCTTC
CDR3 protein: CASSPKTGGDEQFF

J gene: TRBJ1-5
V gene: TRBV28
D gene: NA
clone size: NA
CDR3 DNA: TGTGCCATAAATCCTAGTAGCAATCAGCCCCAGCATTTT
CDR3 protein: CAINPSSNQPQHF

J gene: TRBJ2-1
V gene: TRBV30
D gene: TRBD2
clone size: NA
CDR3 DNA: TGTGCCTGGGGTTCTAGTAGCGGGACCCTTATAAATGAGCAGTTCTTC
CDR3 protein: CAWGSSSGTLINEQFF

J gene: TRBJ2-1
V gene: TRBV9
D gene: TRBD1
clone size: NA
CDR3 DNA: TGTGCCAGCAGCCTAACGGGACAGAGAGACAATGAGCAGTTCTTC
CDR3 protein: CASSLTGQRDNEQFF

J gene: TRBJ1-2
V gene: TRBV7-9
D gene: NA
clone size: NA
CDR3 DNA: TGTGCCAGCAGCCTAGCTTCGAGCGTCTATGGCTACACCTTC
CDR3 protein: CASSLASSVYGYTF

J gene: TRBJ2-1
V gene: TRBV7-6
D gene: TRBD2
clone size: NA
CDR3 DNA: TGTGCCAGCAGCTTAGTGCAGCGGGAGACGTACAATGAGCAGTTCTTC
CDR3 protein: CASSLVQRETYNEQFF

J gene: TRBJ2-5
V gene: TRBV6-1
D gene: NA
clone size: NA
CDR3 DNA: TGTGCCAGCAGTGAAATTGCGGAGACCCAGTACTTC
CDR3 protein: CASSEIAETQYF

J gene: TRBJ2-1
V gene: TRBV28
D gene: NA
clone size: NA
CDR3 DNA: TGTGCCAGCAGTTTAACTTACAATGAGCAGTTCTTC
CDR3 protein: CASSLTYNEQFF

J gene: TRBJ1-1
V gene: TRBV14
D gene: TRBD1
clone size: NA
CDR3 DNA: TGTGCCAGCAGCCAATTAGGACAGGGGCCCTACACTGAAGCTTTCTTT
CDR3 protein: CASSQLGQGPYTEAFF

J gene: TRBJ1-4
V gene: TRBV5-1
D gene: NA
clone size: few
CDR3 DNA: TGCGCCAGCAGCTTGGGGAGCGGCAGGGGTGAAAAACTGTTTTTT
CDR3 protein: CASSLGSGRGEKLFF

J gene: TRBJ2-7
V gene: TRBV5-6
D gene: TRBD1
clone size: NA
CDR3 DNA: TGTGCCAGCAGCTCAGCCCCGACAGGGGGCGGTTTTGCGTACTTC
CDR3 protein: CASSSAPTGGGFAYF